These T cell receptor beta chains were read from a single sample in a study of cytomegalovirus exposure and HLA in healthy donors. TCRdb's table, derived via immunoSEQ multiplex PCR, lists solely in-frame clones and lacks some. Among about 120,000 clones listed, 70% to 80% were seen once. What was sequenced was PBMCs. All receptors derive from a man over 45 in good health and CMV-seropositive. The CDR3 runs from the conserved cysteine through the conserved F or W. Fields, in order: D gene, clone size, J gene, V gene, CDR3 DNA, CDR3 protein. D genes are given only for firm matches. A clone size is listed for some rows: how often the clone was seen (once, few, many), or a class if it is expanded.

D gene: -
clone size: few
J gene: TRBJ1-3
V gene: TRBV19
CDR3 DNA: TGTGCCAGTAGTACCCCCGGGTGGAGCTCTGGAAACACCATATATTTT
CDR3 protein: CASSTPGWSSGNTIYF

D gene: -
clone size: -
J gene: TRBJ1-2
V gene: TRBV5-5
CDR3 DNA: TGTGCCAGCAGCCTCCATGCCACCGGGACTAGGGTTCACTATGGCTACACCTTC
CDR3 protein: CASSLHATGTRVHYGYTF

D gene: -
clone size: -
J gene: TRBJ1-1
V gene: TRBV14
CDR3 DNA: TGTGCCAGCAGCCAAGGAGCAGGGGTCCCTGAAGCTTTCTTT
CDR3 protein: CASSQGAGVPEAFF

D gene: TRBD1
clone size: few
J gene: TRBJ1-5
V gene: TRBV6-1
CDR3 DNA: TGTGCCAGCAGTGAAGACAGGGGTGTTAGCAATCAGCCCCAGCATTTT
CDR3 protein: CASSEDRGVSNQPQHF

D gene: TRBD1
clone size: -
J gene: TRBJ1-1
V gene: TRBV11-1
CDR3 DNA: TGTGCCAGCAGCTCTTCCACCACAGGGGGGTACACTGAAGCTTTCTTT
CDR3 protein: CASSSSTTGGYTEAFF

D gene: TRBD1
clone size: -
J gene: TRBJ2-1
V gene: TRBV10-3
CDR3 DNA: TGTGCCATCAGCTACCGGGACAGTGGAGATGAGCAGTTCTTC
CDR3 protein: CAISYRDSGDEQFF

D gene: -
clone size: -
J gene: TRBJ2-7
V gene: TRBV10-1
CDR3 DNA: TGCGCCAGTCAGGGGCGATCCTACGAGCAGTACTTC
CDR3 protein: CASQGRSYEQYF

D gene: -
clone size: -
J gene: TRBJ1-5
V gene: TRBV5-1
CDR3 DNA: TGCGCCAGCAGCTTGGATACGGATCAGCCCCAGCATTTT
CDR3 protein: CASSLDTDQPQHF

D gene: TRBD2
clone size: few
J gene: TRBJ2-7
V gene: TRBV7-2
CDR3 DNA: TGTGCCAGCAGCTGGGGGGGTAGCTCCTACGAGCAGTACTTC
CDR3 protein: CASSWGGSSYEQYF

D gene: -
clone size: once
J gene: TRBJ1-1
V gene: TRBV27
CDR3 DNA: TGTGCCAGCAGTTACGGGGGGGGCTCTACTGAAGCTTTCTTT
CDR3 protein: CASSYGGGSTEAFF

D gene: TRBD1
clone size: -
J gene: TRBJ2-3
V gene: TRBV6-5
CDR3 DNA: TGTGCCAGCAGTTACGCCGGGACAGGGCCCACAGATACGCAGTATTTT
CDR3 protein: CASSYAGTGPTDTQYF

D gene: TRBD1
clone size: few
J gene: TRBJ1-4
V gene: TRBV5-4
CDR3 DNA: TGTGCCAGCAGTTTTCCGGGACAGGGCCTTGAAAAACTGTTTTTT
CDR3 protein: CASSFPGQGLEKLFF

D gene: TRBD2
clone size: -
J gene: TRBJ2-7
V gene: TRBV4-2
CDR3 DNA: TGTGCCAGCAGCCAAGGTATCAGCGGGGGATCTTCCTACGAGCAGTACTTC
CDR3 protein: CASSQGISGGSSYEQYF

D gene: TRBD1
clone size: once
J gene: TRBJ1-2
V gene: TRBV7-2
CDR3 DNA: TGTGCCAGCAGCTTCCGGGACAGCTATAACTATGGCTACACCTTC
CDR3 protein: CASSFRDSYNYGYTF

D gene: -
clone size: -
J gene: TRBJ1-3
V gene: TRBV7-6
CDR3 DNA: TGTGCCAGCAGCTCCTACACGACAGGAGCAGGAAACACCATATATTTT
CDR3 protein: CASSSYTTGAGNTIYF

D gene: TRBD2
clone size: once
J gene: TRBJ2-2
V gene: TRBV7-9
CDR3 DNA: TGTGCCAGCGGGAGGGGTGCCGGGGAGCTGTTTTTT
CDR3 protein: CASGRGAGELFF

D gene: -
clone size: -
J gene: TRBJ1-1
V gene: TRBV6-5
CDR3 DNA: TGTGCCAGCAGTTCCGGGGGTATGCACACTGAAGCTTTCTTT
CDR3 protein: CASSSGGMHTEAFF